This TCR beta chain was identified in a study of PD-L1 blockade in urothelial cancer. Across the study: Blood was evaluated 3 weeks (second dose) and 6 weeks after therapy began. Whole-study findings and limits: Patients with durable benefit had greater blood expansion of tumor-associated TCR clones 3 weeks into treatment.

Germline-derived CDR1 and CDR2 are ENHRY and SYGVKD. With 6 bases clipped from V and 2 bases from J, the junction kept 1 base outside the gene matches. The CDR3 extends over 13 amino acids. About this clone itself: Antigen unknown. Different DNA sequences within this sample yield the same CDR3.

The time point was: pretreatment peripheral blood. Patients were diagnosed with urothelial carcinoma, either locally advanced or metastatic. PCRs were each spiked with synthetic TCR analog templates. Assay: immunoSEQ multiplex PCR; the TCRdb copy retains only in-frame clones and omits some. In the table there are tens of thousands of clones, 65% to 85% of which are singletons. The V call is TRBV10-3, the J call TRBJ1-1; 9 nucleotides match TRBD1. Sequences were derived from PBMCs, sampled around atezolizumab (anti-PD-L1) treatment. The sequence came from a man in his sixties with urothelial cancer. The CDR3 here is CAIRTGGNTEAFF. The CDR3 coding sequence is TGTGCCATCAGAACAGGGGGCAACACTGAAGCTTTCTTT.